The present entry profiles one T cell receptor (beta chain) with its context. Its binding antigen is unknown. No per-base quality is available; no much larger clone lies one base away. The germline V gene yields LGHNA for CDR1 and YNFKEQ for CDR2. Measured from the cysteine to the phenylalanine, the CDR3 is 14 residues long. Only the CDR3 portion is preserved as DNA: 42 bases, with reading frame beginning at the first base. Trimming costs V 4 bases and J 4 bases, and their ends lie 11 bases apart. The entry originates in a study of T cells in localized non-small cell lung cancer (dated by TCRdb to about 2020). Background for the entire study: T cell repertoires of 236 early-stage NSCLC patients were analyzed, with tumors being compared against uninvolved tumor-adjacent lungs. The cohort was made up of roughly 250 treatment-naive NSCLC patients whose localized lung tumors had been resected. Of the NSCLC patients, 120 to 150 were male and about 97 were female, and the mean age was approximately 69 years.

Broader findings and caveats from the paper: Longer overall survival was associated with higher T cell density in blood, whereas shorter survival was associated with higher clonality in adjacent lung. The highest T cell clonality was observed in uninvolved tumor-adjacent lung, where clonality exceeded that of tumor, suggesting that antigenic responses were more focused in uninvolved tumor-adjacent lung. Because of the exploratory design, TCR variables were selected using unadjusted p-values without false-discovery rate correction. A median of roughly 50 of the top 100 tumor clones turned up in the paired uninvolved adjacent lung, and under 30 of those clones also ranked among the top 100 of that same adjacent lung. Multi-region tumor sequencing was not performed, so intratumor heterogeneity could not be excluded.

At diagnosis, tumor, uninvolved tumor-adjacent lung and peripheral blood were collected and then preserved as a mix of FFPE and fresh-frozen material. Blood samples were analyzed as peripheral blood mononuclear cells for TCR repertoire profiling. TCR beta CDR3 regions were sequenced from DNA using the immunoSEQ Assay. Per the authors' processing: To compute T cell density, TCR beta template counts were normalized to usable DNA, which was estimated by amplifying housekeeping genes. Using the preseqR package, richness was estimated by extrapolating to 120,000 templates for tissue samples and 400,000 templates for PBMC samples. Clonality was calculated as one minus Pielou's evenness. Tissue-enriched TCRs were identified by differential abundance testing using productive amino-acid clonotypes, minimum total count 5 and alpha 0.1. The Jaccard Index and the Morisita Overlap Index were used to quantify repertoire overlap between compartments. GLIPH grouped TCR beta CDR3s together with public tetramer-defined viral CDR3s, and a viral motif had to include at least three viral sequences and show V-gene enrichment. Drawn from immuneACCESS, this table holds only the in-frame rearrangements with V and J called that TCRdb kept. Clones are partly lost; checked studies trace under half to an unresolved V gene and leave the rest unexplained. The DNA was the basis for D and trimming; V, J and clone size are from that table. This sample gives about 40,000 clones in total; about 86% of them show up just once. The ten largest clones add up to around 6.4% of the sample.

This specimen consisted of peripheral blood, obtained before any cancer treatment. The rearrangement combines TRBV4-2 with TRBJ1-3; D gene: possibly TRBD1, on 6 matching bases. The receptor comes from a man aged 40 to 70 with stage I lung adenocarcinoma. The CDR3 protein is CASSPRQAGNTIYF. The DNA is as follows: TGTGCCAGCAGCCCACGACAGGCGGGAAACACCATATATTTT.